A single T cell receptor (beta chain) is shown here with its context. CDR1 is MDHEN and CDR2 is SYDVKM in the germline V gene. The CDR3 is made up of 19 amino acids. Unmatched junction bases numbered 22, after V lost 8 bases and J lost 9 bases. The source of the sample is a study of T-cell reconstitution after alpha-beta-depleted transplantation in children. Unique molecular identifiers were built into the TCRbeta library. Via MiXCR, TCRdb re-called the PCR reads, giving one row per CDR3 protein. The table lists roughly 610,000 distinct CDR3 sequences, roughly 10% of them singletons. The sequence came from a human donor who donated a stem cell graft to a child with acute myeloid leukemia. The chain is built from TRBV28 and TRBJ2-1; TRBD2 matches 13 bases. Here the sequenced sample was PBMCs from the stem cell graft donor, taken from the stem cell graft. The CDR3 region has the DNA TGTGCCAGCGGCTTCCTACTAGCGGGAGGGTACGACGTTACAACTGAGCAGTTCTTC. This gives the protein CASGFLLAGGYDVTTEQFF.